Following are 3 T cell receptor beta chains from one sample sequenced in a study of blood T cell repertoires in COVID-19. Measured with immunoSEQ multiplex PCR; TCRdb has only the in-frame clones, and not every one. The sample holds fewer than 350,000 clones, around four fifths seen once. The sample consisted of peripheral blood. These receptors were taken from a woman aged 45-59 years with active or convalescent COVID-19.

V usage is TRBV30 and J usage is TRBJ2-3, with D unresolved. Germline V gene data show CDR1 as GTSNPN and CDR2 as SVGIG (reference sequence). The CDR3 length is 12 residues. The V gene lost 5 bases and the J gene lost 0 bases, with 6 bases spanning the gap. The CDR3: CAWGPSTDTQYF. The CDR3 nucleotides read TGTGCCTGGGGACCAAGCACAGATACGCAGTATTTT.

This sequence joins TRBV7-8 and TRBJ1-6; the D is unclear. Germline V lookup: CDR1 SGHVS, CDR2 FQNEAQ. V was trimmed by 2 bases and J by 0 bases, leaving 14 bases between them. CDR3 size: 18 residues. The CDR3 here is CASSLLTSPSSYNSPLHF. The DNA of the CDR3 is TGTGCCAGCAGCTTACTGACTTCCCCGAGCTCCTATAATTCACCCCTCCACTTT.

The chain carries TRBV20-1 and TRBJ2-7; D possibly corresponds to TRBD2 (6 bases). CDR3 length: 14 residues. CDR1 is DFQATT and CDR2 is SNEGSKA in the germline V gene (reference sequence). Trimming removed 3 bases at V and 3 bases at J, with 15 bases between. CDR3 sequence reads: CSASWTIGFYEQYF. The DNA for the CDR3 is TGCAGTGCTAGTTGGACTATCGGTTTCTACGAGCAGTACTTC.